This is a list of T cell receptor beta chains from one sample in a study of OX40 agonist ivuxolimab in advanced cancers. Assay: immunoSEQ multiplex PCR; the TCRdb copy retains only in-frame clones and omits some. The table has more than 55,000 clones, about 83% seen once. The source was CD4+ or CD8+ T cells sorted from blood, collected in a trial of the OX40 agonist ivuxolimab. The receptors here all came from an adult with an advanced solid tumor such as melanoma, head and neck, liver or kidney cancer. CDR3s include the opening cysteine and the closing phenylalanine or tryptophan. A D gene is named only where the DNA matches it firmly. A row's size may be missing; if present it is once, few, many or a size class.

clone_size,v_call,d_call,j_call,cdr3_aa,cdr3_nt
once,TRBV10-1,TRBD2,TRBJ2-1,CASSAPGGPYNEQFF,TGCGCCAGCAGTGCCCCGGGAGGGCCCTACAATGAGCAGTTCTTC
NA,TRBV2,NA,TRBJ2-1,CASRRLRGQFF,TGTGCCAGCAGGCGGTTAAGGGGGCAGTTCTTC
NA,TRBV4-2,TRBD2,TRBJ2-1,CASTKAGALDNEQFF,TGTGCCAGCACCAAAGCGGGGGCACTCGACAATGAGCAGTTCTTC
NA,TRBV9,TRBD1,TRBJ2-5,CASSAHRGTIGETQYF,TGTGCCAGCAGCGCCCACAGGGGAACCATCGGGGAGACCCAGTACTTC
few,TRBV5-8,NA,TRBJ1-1,CASSLVNTEAFF,TGTGCCAGCAGCTTGGTGAACACTGAAGCTTTCTTT
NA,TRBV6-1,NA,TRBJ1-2,CASSEGPSGGGYTF,TGTGCCAGCAGTGAAGGTCCCTCAGGAGGAGGCTACACCTTC
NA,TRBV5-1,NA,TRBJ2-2,CASNSESTGTGELFF,TGCGCCAGCAATAGCGAATCCACGGGCACCGGGGAGCTGTTTTTT
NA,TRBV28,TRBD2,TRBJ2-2,CATSRGLAGVGGTGELFF,TGTGCCACCTCAAGAGGGCTAGCGGGAGTAGGAGGGACCGGGGAGCTGTTTTTT
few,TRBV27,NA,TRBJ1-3,CASSLGRASGNTIYF,TGTGCCAGCAGTTTAGGGCGCGCCTCTGGAAACACCATATATTTT
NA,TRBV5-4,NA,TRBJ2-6,CASSLADSGANVLTF,TGTGCCAGCAGCTTGGCGGACTCTGGGGCCAACGTCCTGACTTTC
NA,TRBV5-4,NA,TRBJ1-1,CASSLDFYTEAFF,TGTGCCAGCAGCTTGGACTTCTACACTGAAGCTTTCTTT
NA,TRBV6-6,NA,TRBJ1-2,CASTTGGDGYTF,TGTGCCAGCACCACGGGGGGTGACGGCTACACCTTC
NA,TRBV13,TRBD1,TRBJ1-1,CASSIHRGAEAFF,TGTGCCAGCAGCATCCACAGGGGTGCTGAAGCTTTCTTT